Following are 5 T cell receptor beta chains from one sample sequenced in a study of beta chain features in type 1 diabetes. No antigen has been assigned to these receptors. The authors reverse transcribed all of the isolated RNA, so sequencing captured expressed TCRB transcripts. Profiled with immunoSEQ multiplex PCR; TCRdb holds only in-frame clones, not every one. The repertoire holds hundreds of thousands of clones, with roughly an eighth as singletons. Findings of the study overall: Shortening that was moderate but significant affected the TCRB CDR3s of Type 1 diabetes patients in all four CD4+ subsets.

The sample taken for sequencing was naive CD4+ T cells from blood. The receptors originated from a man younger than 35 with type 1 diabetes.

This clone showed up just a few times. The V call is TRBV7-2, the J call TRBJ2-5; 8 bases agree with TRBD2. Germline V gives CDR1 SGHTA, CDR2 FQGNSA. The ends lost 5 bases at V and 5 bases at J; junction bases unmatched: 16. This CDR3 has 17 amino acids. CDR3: CASSPLAGGPPGETQYF. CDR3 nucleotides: TGTGCCAGCAGCCCACTGGCGGGAGGCCCTCCCGGGGAGACCCAGTACTTC. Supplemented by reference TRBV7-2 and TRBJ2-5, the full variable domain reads GAGVSQSPSNKVTEKGKDVELRCDPISGHTALYWYRQSLGQGLEFLIYFQGNSAPDKSGLPSDRFSAERTGGSVSTLTIQRTQQEDSAVYLCASSPLAGGPPGETQYFGPGTRLLVL.

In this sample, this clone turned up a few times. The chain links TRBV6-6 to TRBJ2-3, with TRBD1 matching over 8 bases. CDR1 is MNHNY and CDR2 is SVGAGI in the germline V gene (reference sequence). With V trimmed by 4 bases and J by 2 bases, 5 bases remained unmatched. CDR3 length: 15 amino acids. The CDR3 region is CASSSLTGATDTQYF. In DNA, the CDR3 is TGTGCCAGCAGTTCCCTGACAGGGGCCACAGATACGCAGTATTTT.

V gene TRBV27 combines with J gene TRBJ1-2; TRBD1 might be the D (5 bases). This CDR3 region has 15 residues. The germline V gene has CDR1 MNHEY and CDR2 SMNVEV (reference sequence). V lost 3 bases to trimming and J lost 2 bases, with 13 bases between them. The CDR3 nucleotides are TGTGCCAGCAGTTTGACAGTTTCTGCCAACTATGGCTACACCTTC. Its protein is CASSLTVSANYGYTF.

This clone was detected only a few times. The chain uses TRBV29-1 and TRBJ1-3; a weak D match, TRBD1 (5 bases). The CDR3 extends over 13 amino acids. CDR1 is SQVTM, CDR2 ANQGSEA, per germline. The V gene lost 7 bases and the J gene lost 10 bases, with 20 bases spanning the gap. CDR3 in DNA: TGCAGCGGGACACCGGTCTCTGAGGGGACCATATATTTT. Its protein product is CSGTPVSEGTIYF.

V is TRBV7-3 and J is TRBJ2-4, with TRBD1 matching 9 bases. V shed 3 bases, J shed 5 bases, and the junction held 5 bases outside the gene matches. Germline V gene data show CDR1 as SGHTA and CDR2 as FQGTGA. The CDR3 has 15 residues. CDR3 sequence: CASSLPDRGENIQYF. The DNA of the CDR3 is TGTGCCAGCAGCTTGCCCGACAGGGGGGAAAACATTCAGTACTTC.